What follows are 31 T cell receptor beta chains derived from one specimen sequenced in a study of tissue T cells after allogeneic stem cell transplantation. Documented time point: mouse harvest day 14 after allogeneic transplant. Each mouse received 10^7 T-cell-depleted marrow cells plus 10^6 splenic CD5+ T cells by tail vein. The table came from immunoSEQ multiplex PCR; TCRdb's copy has only in-frame clones and leaves some out. This sample carries a few thousand clones, 30% to 45% of them seen once, and the ten largest clones take roughly a quarter. The material sequenced was gut tissue. The source is a female BALB/c mouse given C57BL/6 T cells with graft-versus-host disease after an allogeneic hematopoietic cell transplant.

Of note for this clone: These gene names are mouse names. The read ends 1 residue early relative to the CDR3; the germline J gene fills the gap. The chain joins TRBV26 to TRBJ2-7; D perhaps matches TRBD2 (6 bases). The V gene's germline CDR1 is KGHPV and CDR2 FQNQEV (reference sequence). The germline V and J ends were trimmed by 4 bases and 4 bases, with 17 bases remaining between them. This CDR3 region has 15 residues. CDR3 sequence reads: CASSPPPGTHYEQYF. The part of the CDR3 DNA that was read is TGTGCCAGCAGTCCACCTCCCGGGACTCATTATGAACAGTAC. The full variable domain, with the rest looked up from reference TRBV26 and TRBJ2-7, is NSKVIQTPRYLVKGQGQKAKMRCIPEKGHPVVFWYQQNKNNEFKFLINFQNQEVLQQIDMTEKRFSAECPSNSPCSLEIQSSEAGDSALYLCASSPPPGTHYEQYFGPGTRLTVL.

A remark on this clone: This likely stems from a read error, as it lies one base from a far larger clone. The listed genes are named as in mouse. The read terminates 1 residue ahead of where the CDR3 ends, so the germline J gene completes it. This specimen includes other DNA sequences encoding the same CDR3. The chain employs TRBV19 and TRBJ2-7; no clear D. The CDR3 is 11 residues long. Germline V lookup: CDR1 FNHDT, CDR2 SITEND (reference sequence). CDR3 in amino acids: CASSPSYEQYF. The DNA read from the CDR3 is TGTGCTAGCAGTCCCTCTTATGAACAGTAC.

In its sample, this clone is medium-sized. Gene names denote mouse genes. The CDR3 is cut off 1 residue early in the read; its end comes from the germline J gene. V is TRBV24 and J is TRBJ2-7; 8 nucleotides agree with TRBD1. Unmatched junction bases numbered 4, after V lost 2 bases and J lost 7 bases. The germline CDR1 and CDR2 sequences are KGHTA and FRNEEI. The CDR3 length is 13 residues. CDR3 amino acids: CASSLSRGREQYF. Incomplete CDR3 DNA: TGTGCCAGCAGTCTGAGCAGGGGGCGAGAACAGTAC.

On this clone itself: These gene names are mouse names. The observed sequence ends 1 residue before the CDR3 terminus, with the missing tail filled in from the germline J gene. The V and J genes are TRBV23 and TRBJ2-3; the table names TRBD2, a call not compared with the DNA. CDR3 length equals 13 residues. The germline CDR1 and CDR2 sequences are KGHTA and FQNQQP. The DNA read from the CDR3 is TGCTCCAGCAGTCAAAGGACTGGAGAAACGCTGTAT. It specifies CSSSQRTGETLY. The entire CDR3 reads CSSSQRTGETLYF.

This clone was seen a handful of times. The gene symbols are mouse symbols. Sequencing ends 1 residue short of the CDR3 end; the germline J gene provides the rest. The chain recombines TRBV26 with TRBJ2-7, with 8 bases matching TRBD1. The CDR3 is 13 residues long. J was trimmed by 7 bases and V by 3 bases; bases with no gene match: 5. In germline, CDR1 is KGHPV, CDR2 FQNQEV (reference sequence). CDR3 DNA, as far as it was read: TGTGCCAGCAGTCTCCAGGGGGCGGGGGAACAGTAC. Protein: CASSLQGAGEQY. The CDR3 in its entirety is CASSLQGAGEQYF.

By share, this clone counts as medium-sized. Mouse gene names and germline throughout. With the read ending 1 residue before the CDR3 end, the germline J gene is used to fill in that end. The J gene is TRBJ1-2, the V gene TRBV26; D unresolved. The germline gives CDR1 KGHPV, CDR2 FQNQEV (reference sequence). V was cut by 6 bases and J by 0 bases, with 5 bases left in between. This CDR3 is 12 amino acids long. CDR3: CASRTSNSDYTF. The sequenced part of the CDR3 DNA is TGTGCCAGCAGAACATCAAACTCCGACTACACC.

Concerning this clone itself: The listed genes are named as in mouse. Read data end 1 residue before the CDR3 end; the end is taken from the germline J gene. The rearrangement links TRBV3 to TRBJ2-2, with D possibly being TRBD1 (6 bases). Deletions cut 6 bases from V and 0 bases from J, with 11 bases between. The CDR3 has 15 amino acids. Germline lookup yields CDR1 SNHLY and CDR2 FYNGKV (reference sequence). The sequenced part of the CDR3 DNA is TGTGCCAGCAGTCCCAGGGGTTCAAACACCGGGCAGCTCTAC. Translating it yields CASSPRGSNTGQLY. The CDR3 as a whole reads CASSPRGSNTGQLYF.

Judged by abundance, this clone is medium-sized. Mouse names are used for the genes. The sequence runs out 1 residue before the end of the CDR3; the remainder is reconstructed from the germline J gene. The chain combines TRBV26 with TRBJ1-4, with a possible D match to TRBD1 (5 bases). Trimming removed 2 bases at V and 4 bases at J, with 8 bases between. The V gene's germline CDR1 is KGHPV and CDR2 FQNQEV (reference sequence). This CDR3 has 14 amino acids. CDR3 DNA, as far as it was read: TGTGCCAGCAGTCTGGCAGGGTTCAACGAAAGATTATTT. Translation gives CASSLAGFNERLF. The entire CDR3 protein is CASSLAGFNERLFF.

This clone is medium-sized within its sample. All gene names here are mouse names. The read ends 1 residue early relative to the CDR3; the germline J gene fills the gap. The chain combines TRBV15 with TRBJ2-7; perhaps TRBD2 as D (6 bases). The CDR3 contains 13 residues. Germline CDR1 is SGHND and CDR2 is FRSKSL. Trimming shortened V by 2 bases and J by 7 bases, and 12 bases separated the two germline ends. Incomplete CDR3 DNA: TGTGCCAGCAGTTTACTGGGGCCGGGGGAACAGTAC. Amino acids: CASSLLGPGEQY. The CDR3 as a whole reads CASSLLGPGEQYF. The whole variable domain, filled in from reference TRBV15 and TRBJ2-7, reads DAGVTQTPRHEVAEKGQTIILKCEPVSGHNDLFWYRQTKIQGLELLSYFRSKSLMEDGGAFKDRFKAEMLNSSFSTLKIQPTEPKDSAVYLCASSLLGPGEQYFGPGTRLTVL.

This clone is medium-sized. Mouse germline and gene names are used. From the germline J gene comes the end of the CDR3, since the read stops 1 residue before it. The rearrangement joins TRBV17 to TRBJ1-1, with a possible D match to TRBD1 (6 bases). The CDR3 consists of 12 residues. Trimming pared 5 bases from V and 5 bases from J, leaving 9 bases between. Germline V gene data show CDR1 as MNHDT and CDR2 as YYDKIL. The CDR3 spells CASSQGQTEVFF. Incomplete CDR3 DNA: TGTGCTAGCAGTCAGGGACAAACAGAAGTCTTC.

Concerning this clone: The gene names given are mouse names. The CDR3 end is not reached by the read, which stops 1 residue before it; the germline J gene fills it in. This chain joins TRBV3 and TRBJ2-4; 10 bases line up with TRBD1. V gave up 1 base and J gave up 7 bases; unmatched junction bases: 2. The CDR3 covers 14 residues. From germline, CDR1 is SNHLY and CDR2 FYNGKV (reference sequence). The CDR3 sequence: CASSLDGQGDTLYF. The CDR3 DNA, read in part, is TGTGCCAGCAGCTTAGATGGACAGGGGGACACCTTGTAC. Complete variable domain (other parts from reference TRBV3 and TRBJ2-4): GPKVLQIPSHQIIDMGQMVTLNCDPVSNHLYFYWYKQILGQQMEFLVNFYNGKVMEKSKLFKDQFSVERPDGSYFTLKIQPTALEDSAVYFCASSLDGQGDTLYFGAGTRLSVL.

As regards this clone: Genes and germline are mouse. The DNA ends 1 residue before the CDR3 does, and the rest of the CDR3 is filled in from the germline J gene. V is TRBV13-3 and J is TRBJ2-7, with TRBD1 matching over 10 bases. Trimming took 4 bases from V and 0 from J; bases not matched to a gene: 4. Germline CDR1 and CDR2: NNHDY and SYVADS. CDR3 length equals 15 residues. The CDR3: CASSMGQGISYEQYF. CDR3 DNA (partial): TGTGCCAGCAGTATGGGACAGGGGATCTCCTATGAACAGTAC.

Of note for this clone: Genes and germline are mouse. The sequenced fragment ends 1 residue before the CDR3 boundary, so the rest is inferred from the germline J gene. This chain uses TRBV12-2 with TRBJ2-3; 8 positions match TRBD2. With V trimmed by 2 bases and J by 3 bases, 6 bases remained unmatched. The length of the CDR3 is 15 residues. Germline loops: CDR1 SGHLS, CDR2 HYDKME. The CDR3 reads CASSRGGARAETLYF. Incomplete CDR3 DNA: TGTGCCAGCTCTCGGGGGGGCGCGAGGGCAGAAACGCTGTAT.

This clone occurred a few times. Genes here carry mouse names. The CDR3 sequence is CSSSQSPVNTGQLYF. Partial CDR3 DNA: TGCTCCAGCAGTCAATCGCCCGTAAACACCGGGCAGCTCTAC. The chain uses TRBV23 and TRBJ2-2. The read gets to within 1 residue of the CDR3 end, and the germline J gene fills in the rest. The CDR3 runs to 15 residues. Per the germline V gene, CDR1 is KGHTA and CDR2 is FQNQQP.

Concerning this clone itself: Mouse gene names and germline throughout. The read ends 1 residue before the CDR3 terminus; that terminus is restored from the germline J gene. The chain is built from TRBV12-1 and TRBJ2-4; D is possibly TRBD1 or TRBD2 (5 bases each). The V end lost 0 bases, the J end lost 0 bases, and 6 bases lay between the germline ends. Germline V gene sequence: CDR1 SGHSN, CDR2 HYEKVE. This CDR3 has 14 amino acids. The chain's CDR3 is CASSLGGSQNTLYF. The CDR3 DNA, read in part, is TGTGCCAGCTCTCTCGGGGGTAGTCAAAACACCTTGTAC.

Within the sample, this clone is large. Here the gene names and germline are mouse. The sequence runs out 1 residue before the end of the CDR3; the remainder is reconstructed from the germline J gene. This chain links TRBV16 with TRBJ2-7; TRBD1 agrees at 12 bases. V dropped 4 bases and J dropped 7; count of bases not matched to a gene: 5. The CDR3 is made up of 14 amino acids. Germline lookup yields CDR1 SGHSA and CDR2 FRNQAP. The CDR3 protein is CASSWGQGAREQYF. The sequenced CDR3 bases are TGTGCAAGCAGCTGGGGACAGGGGGCGAGGGAACAGTAC.

This clone appeared a few times. The gene names here belong to mouse. The read ends 1 residue before the CDR3 terminus; that terminus is restored from the germline J gene. This chain joins TRBV19 and TRBJ2-3; a possible D gene is TRBD1 (5 bases). This CDR3 has 13 residues. Germline-derived CDR1 and CDR2 are FNHDT and SITEND (reference sequence). Between the trimmed V and J ends, which lost 5 bases and 0 bases, there was a span of 7 bases. The CDR3: CASRDNSAETLYF. The CDR3 bases that were read are TGTGCCAGCAGGGACAATAGTGCAGAAACGCTGTAT.

A remark on this clone: Germline and genes: mouse. The read comes to an end 1 residue before the CDR3 does, leaving the germline J gene to fill in the end. The chain uses TRBV16 and TRBJ1-1; a possible D gene is TRBD1 (6 bases). Germline V CDR1 and CDR2: SGHSA, FRNQAP. V was trimmed by 4 bases and J by 3 bases, leaving 9 bases between them. This CDR3 is built from 13 residues. The CDR3 bases that were read are TGTGCAAGCAGCTCAGGGGTGGACACAGAAGTCTTC. Translated, it gives CASSSGVDTEVF. The complete CDR3 protein is CASSSGVDTEVFF.

This clone appeared a few times. Each gene name is a mouse one. The CDR3 end lies 1 residue beyond the end of the read and is filled in from the germline J gene. The genes are TRBV23 and TRBJ2-7. The CDR3 spans 14 residues. Germline V gives CDR1 KGHTA, CDR2 FQNQQP. CDR3 bases read: TGCTCCAGCAGTCAATCACGGAGCTCCTATGAACAGTAC. Translation gives CSSSQSRSSYEQY. The full CDR3 is CSSSQSRSSYEQYF.

Turning to this clone: Mouse germline and gene names are used. The sequence runs out 1 residue before the end of the CDR3; the remainder is reconstructed from the germline J gene. The chain has TRBV24 and TRBJ2-7; 14 positions agree with TRBD2. V dropped 4 bases and J dropped 6; count of bases not matched to a gene: 5. The CDR3 contains 15 residues. Germline loops: CDR1 KGHTA, CDR2 FRNEEI. The DNA read from the CDR3 is TGTGCCAGCAGTCCTCCGGGACTGGGGGGGCTTGAACAGTAC. Its protein product is CASSPPGLGGLEQY. The whole CDR3 sequence is CASSPPGLGGLEQYF.

As regards this clone: Mouse germline and gene names are used. The read ends 1 residue before the CDR3 terminus; that terminus is restored from the germline J gene. The V gene is TRBV19, the J gene TRBJ1-3; a weak D match, TRBD1 (6 bases). The CDR3 consists of 14 residues. The V gene's germline CDR1 is FNHDT and CDR2 SITEND (reference sequence). V dropped 1 base and J dropped 4 bases, with 9 bases sitting between them. CDR3 region: CASSIPGVGNTLYF. The CDR3 DNA, read in part, is TGTGCCAGCAGTATACCAGGGGTGGGAAATACGCTCTAT.

By share, this clone ranks as medium-sized. Mouse gene names apply. The read stops 1 residue short of the end of the CDR3; the missing end is completed from the germline J gene. The chain links TRBV23 to TRBJ1-4. This CDR3 region has 13 residues. Germline V gene sequence: CDR1 KGHTA, CDR2 FQNQQP. The covered CDR3 bases are TGCTCCAGCAGTCAGGGGTCCAACGAAAGATTATTT. Translating it yields CSSSQGSNERLF. The complete CDR3 reads CSSSQGSNERLFF.

The sample holds a few counts of this clone. The gene names here belong to mouse. The sequenced fragment ends 1 residue before the CDR3 boundary, so the rest is inferred from the germline J gene. The rearrangement uses TRBV3 and TRBJ1-4; 8 positions agree with TRBD1. V dropped 5 bases and J dropped 2; count of bases not matched to a gene: 1. The CDR3 runs 14 residues. Germline V gene data show CDR1 as SNHLY and CDR2 as FYNGKV (reference sequence). This chain's CDR3 is CASSRDRSNERLFF. The sequenced CDR3 bases are TGTGCCAGCAGCCGGGACAGGTCCAACGAAAGATTATTT. The variable domain in full, with the rest retrieved from reference TRBV3 and TRBJ1-4, is GPKVLQIPSHQIIDMGQMVTLNCDPVSNHLYFYWYKQILGQQMEFLVNFYNGKVMEKSKLFKDQFSVERPDGSYFTLKIQPTALEDSAVYFCASSRDRSNERLFFGHGTKLSVL.

As concerns this clone: Gene names are the mouse ones. The sequenced fragment ends 1 residue before the CDR3 boundary, so the rest is inferred from the germline J gene. The chain combines TRBV17 with TRBJ2-5, with 10 bases identical to TRBD2. This CDR3 region has 14 residues. The J segment lost 6 bases and the V segment lost 6 bases, leaving 6 bases of the junction unmatched. Germline V gene lookup returns CDR1 MNHDT and CDR2 YYDKIL. The chain's CDR3 is CASRAGGARDTQYF. The part of the CDR3 DNA that was read is TGTGCTAGCAGAGCTGGGGGGGCGCGGGACACCCAGTAC.

Comment on this clone: The germline and genes are mouse ones. The read falls 1 residue short of the CDR3 end, and the missing part is taken from the germline J gene. V and J are TRBV23 and TRBJ2-5; the D call in the table, TRBD2, was not verified against the DNA. This CDR3 has 15 residues. The V gene's germline CDR1 is KGHTA and CDR2 FQNQQP. The chain's CDR3 is CSSSQPGLGQDTQYF. The sequenced CDR3 bases are TGCTCCAGCAGTCAACCGGGACTGGGCCAAGACACCCAGTAC.

This clone was counted a single time. The genes are named according to mouse. The read ends 1 residue early relative to the CDR3; the germline J gene fills the gap. This rearrangement joins TRBV12-2 to TRBJ2-4; D is uncertain. The germline V and J ends were trimmed by 0 bases and 0 bases, with 6 bases remaining between them. This CDR3 spans 14 amino acids. Per germline, CDR1 SGHLS and CDR2 HYDKME. The sequenced CDR3 bases are TGTGCCAGCTCTCTCGACCAGAGTCAAAACACCTTGTAC. Translated, it gives CASSLDQSQNTLY. The CDR3 in its entirety is CASSLDQSQNTLYF.

Remarks on this clone: Germline and genes: mouse. The read ends 1 residue shy of where the CDR3 ends; the end is completed using the germline J gene. The chain links TRBV26 to TRBJ2-3; 7 bases are shared with TRBD2. Losses at the gene ends were 4 bases for V and 1 base for J; bases not matched to a gene: 5. The CDR3 has 15 residues. The V gene's germline CDR1 is KGHPV and CDR2 FQNQEV (reference sequence). Partial CDR3 DNA: TGTGCCAGCAGTCGTGGGGGGAGAGGTGCAGAAACGCTGTAT. It translates to CASSRGGRGAETLY. The full CDR3 protein reads CASSRGGRGAETLYF.

As regards this clone: Genes here carry mouse names. The CDR3 end falls 1 residue outside the read, so it is completed with the germline J gene. The chain links TRBV15 to TRBJ2-7; 8 bases line up with TRBD1. The V segment lost 6 bases and the J segment 0 bases; nucleotides outside the gene matches: 4. Germline V gene sequence: CDR1 SGHND, CDR2 FRSKSL. This CDR3 comprises 14 residues. CDR3 bases read: TGTGCCAGCAGACTGACAGGGGTCTCCTATGAACAGTAC. Translation gives CASRLTGVSYEQY. The whole CDR3 sequence reads CASRLTGVSYEQYF.

Note on this clone: The genes are named according to mouse. The CDR3 goes on 1 residue after the read ends, and that part is filled in from the germline J gene. The chain recombines TRBV26 with TRBJ2-5; D call uncertain. This CDR3 contains 13 residues. Germline V gene sequence: CDR1 KGHPV, CDR2 FQNQEV (reference sequence). Trimming removed 4 bases at V and 4 bases at J, with 9 bases between. Here the CDR3 reads CASSPGAKDTQYF. CDR3 DNA, as far as it was read: TGTGCCAGCAGTCCGGGAGCGAAAGACACCCAGTAC.

A few counts support this clone. The germline and genes are mouse ones. The missing CDR3 end, 1 residue past where the read stops, is filled in from the germline J gene. This chain links TRBV26 with TRBJ1-1; unclear D gene. Trimming removed 4 bases at V and 2 bases at J, with 8 bases between. This CDR3 has 13 amino acids. Germline V gives CDR1 KGHPV, CDR2 FQNQEV (reference sequence). CDR3 amino acids: CASSRGGNTEVFF. The sequenced part of the CDR3 DNA is TGTGCCAGCAGTCGGGGAGGTAACACAGAAGTCTTC.

Comment on this clone: Gene and germline names: mouse. The read ends 1 residue before the CDR3 terminus; that terminus is restored from the germline J gene. The rearrangement links TRBV12-1 to TRBJ1-4; the D gene is possibly TRBD1 (5 bases). V lost 4 bases and J lost 7, with 9 bases in between. The germline V gene encodes CDR1 SGHSN and CDR2 HYEKVE. The CDR3 length is 12 residues. The covered CDR3 bases are TGTGCCAGCTCCCCGGACACCGAAAGATTATTT. It specifies CASSPDTERLF. The whole CDR3 sequence is CASSPDTERLFF.